The clone carrying this T cell receptor (beta chain) was seen ten or more times. Some clones are missing from TCRdb's copy, which holds only in-frame ones; the method was immunoSEQ multiplex PCR. The sample records 70,000 to 100,000 clones, 88% being singletons. This sample is part of a study of blood T cell repertoires in COVID-19. This receptor was obtained from a human donor in a cohort sampled during active COVID-19. The material sequenced was peripheral blood.

For the CDR3, the DNA is TGTGCCAGTACTTTAGGGCAGGGGACGGGGCAGTTCTTC. Its translation: CASTLGQGTGQFF. V is TRBV19 and J is TRBJ2-1, with D perhaps TRBD1 (6 bases). Germline lookup yields CDR1 LNHDA and CDR2 SQIVND (reference sequence). The CDR3 sequence is 13 residues long. V lost 7 bases and J lost 12, with 19 bases in between.